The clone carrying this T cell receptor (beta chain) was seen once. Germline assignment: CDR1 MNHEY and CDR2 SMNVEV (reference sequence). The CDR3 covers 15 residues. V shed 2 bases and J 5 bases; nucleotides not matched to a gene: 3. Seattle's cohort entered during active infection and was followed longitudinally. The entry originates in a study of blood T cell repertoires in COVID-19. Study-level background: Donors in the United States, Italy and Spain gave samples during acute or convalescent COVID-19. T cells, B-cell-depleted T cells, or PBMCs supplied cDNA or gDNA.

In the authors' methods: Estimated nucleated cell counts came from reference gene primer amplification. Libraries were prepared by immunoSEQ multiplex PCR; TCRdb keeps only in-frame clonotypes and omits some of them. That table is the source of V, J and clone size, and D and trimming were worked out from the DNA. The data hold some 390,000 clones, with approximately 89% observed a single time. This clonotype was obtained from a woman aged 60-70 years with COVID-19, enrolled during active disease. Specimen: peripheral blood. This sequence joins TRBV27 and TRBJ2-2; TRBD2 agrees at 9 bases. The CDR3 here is CASSLMLAGTGELFF. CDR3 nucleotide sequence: TGTGCCAGCAGTTTAATGCTAGCGGGGACCGGGGAGCTGTTTTTT.